This T cell receptor beta chain was identified in a study of OX40 agonist ivuxolimab in advanced cancers. Study-wide context: Each patient was given ivuxolimab into a vein every 2 weeks, at 0.01 to 10 mg/kg. In three patients, partial responses were observed, one with hepatocellular carcinoma and two with cutaneous melanoma.

CDR1 SQVTM and CDR2 ANQGSEA come from the germline V gene. The CDR3 has 13 amino acids. V gave up 1 base and J gave up 5 bases; unmatched junction bases: 4. A history of autoimmune disease or systemic immunosuppression excluded patients. Note on this clone: Antigen specificity is unknown.

General study points: Patients who responded partially at 0.1-3.0 mg/kg showed clonal expansion ranking among the lowest.

Sequencing was performed with immunoSEQ multiplex PCR; in TCRdb, only in-frame clones are kept and a portion is missing. The data contain more than 60,000 clones, around 87% of them singletons. The chain uses TRBV29-1 and TRBJ2-7, with TRBD1 identical over 8 bases. This receptor was obtained from an adult with an advanced solid tumor such as melanoma, head and neck, liver or kidney cancer. The sample in question was CD4+ or CD8+ T cells sorted from blood, obtained in a trial of the OX40 agonist ivuxolimab. CDR3 sequence (DNA): TGCAGCGTTGAAGGCCAGGGGGCGAACGAGCAGTACTTC. The encoded protein is CSVEGQGANEQYF.